The 7 T cell receptor beta chains presented below share a single source sample, sequenced in a study of T cells in Graves' hyperthyroidism and ophthalmopathy. Amplification of TCR beta CDR3 regions used RNA as the template. HTBI primers were used for first-round RT-PCR of the TCR CDR3. TCRdb ran MiXCR on the multiplex PCR reads and lists one entry per CDR3 protein. Seen here are 250,000 to 350,000 distinct CDR3 sequences, approximately 20% observed once, and the top ten hold about 60%. The source material was blood. Every receptor here comes from a young man with Graves' ophthalmopathy.

This clonotype was seen ten or more times. The chain uses TRBV11-2 and TRBJ2-7; D is unclear. Trimming stripped 3 bases from V and 0 bases from J, with 15 bases between. The CDR3 consists of 16 residues. CDR1 is SGHAT and CDR2 is FQNNGV in the germline V gene. Written as DNA, the CDR3 is TGTGCCAGCAGCTTTCCACCCTTTGCGAGCTCCTACGAGCAGTACTTC. Amino acid sequence: CASSFPPFASSYEQYF. The full variable domain, completed using reference TRBV11-2 and TRBJ2-7, is EAGVAQSPRYKIIEKRQSVAFWCNPISGHATLYWYQQILGQGPKLLIQFQNNGVVDDSQLPKDRFSAERLKGVDSTLKIQPAKLEDSAVYLCASSFPPFASSYEQYFGPGTRLTVT.

This clonotype has a count of ten or more. The chain carries TRBV11-2 and TRBJ2-2; D not resolved. Germline V CDR1 and CDR2: SGHAT, FQNNGV. The CDR3 contains 12 residues. The V gene lost 5 bases and the J gene lost 7 bases, with 8 bases spanning the gap. The DNA for the CDR3 is TGTGCCAGCAGCCCGCATGGCGGGGAGCTGTTTTTT. This translates into CASSPHGGELFF.

This clonotype showed up just a few times. At one end the junction does not follow the germline gene, possibly because of a read error. The gene calls are TRBV5-1 and TRBJ2-5; no firm D call. The germline V gene has CDR1 SGHRS and CDR2 YFSETQ. The CDR3 spans 13 residues. The CDR3 DNA reads as TGTGCCAGCAGCCCAGCCCCCGGGGAGACCCAGTACTTC. Amino acids: CASSPAPGETQYF.

In regard to this clonotype: The junction and the germline gene differ at one end; a read error may be behind it. The chain carries TRBV5-1 and TRBJ2-1, with TRBD1 as a possible D gene (6 bases). The germline V gene encodes CDR1 SGHRS and CDR2 YFSETQ. This CDR3 has 15 residues. The CDR3 region is CASSSTGQTYSEQFF. The CDR3 DNA follows: TGCGCCAGCAGCTCGACGGGACAAACCTACAGTGAGCAGTTCTTC.

This clonotype was counted many times. This chain links TRBV13 with TRBJ2-1; the match to TRBD2 covers 9 bases. The CDR3 runs 16 residues. Trimming took 1 base from V and 3 from J; bases not matched to a gene: 4. Germline assignment: CDR1 PRHDT and CDR2 FYEKMQ (reference sequence). The CDR3 DNA reads TGTGCCAGCAGCTTAGTGGGGACTAGCCGCTACAATGAGCAGTTCTTC. Its translation is CASSLVGTSRYNEQFF. The whole variable domain, remainder taken from reference TRBV13 and TRBJ2-1, is AAGVIQSPRHLIKEKRETATLKCYPIPRHDTVYWYQQGPGQDPQFLISFYEKMQSDKGSIPDRFSAQQFSDYHSELNMSSLELGDSALYFCASSLVGTSRYNEQFFGPGTRLTVL.

This clonotype was recorded at least ten times. The rearrangement uses TRBV20-1 and TRBJ1-4, with 9 bases fitting TRBD1. J lost 8 bases, V lost 3 bases, and 10 bases had no gene match. Per germline, CDR1 DFQATT and CDR2 SNEGSKA (reference sequence). CDR3 length: 15 residues. CDR3: CSARSPGQGGEKLFF. CDR3 nucleotides: TGCAGTGCTAGGTCCCCGGGACAGGGCGGAGAAAAACTGTTTTTT.

This rearrangement joins TRBV16 to TRBJ1-1, with unresolved D. Trimming removed 0 bases from V and 8 bases from J, with 10 bases in between. This CDR3 region has 13 residues. CDR1 and CDR2 (germline): KGHSY, FQNENV. In DNA form, the CDR3 reads TGTGCCAGCAGCCAATCCACTCAAAGGGAAGCTTTCTTT. This gives the protein CASSQSTQREAFF.